The 18 T cell receptor beta chains presented below share a single source sample, sequenced in a study of beta chain features in type 1 diabetes. Which antigens these TCRs recognize remains unknown. Study-wide results and caveats: The study found moderately but significantly shorter TCRB CDR3s in all four CD4+ subsets of Type 1 diabetes patients.

The authors reverse transcribed all of the isolated RNA, so sequencing captured expressed TCRB transcripts. Sequencing was performed with immunoSEQ multiplex PCR; in TCRdb, only in-frame clones are kept and a portion is missing. The sample holds 300,000 to 350,000 clones, 13% seen once. Sequenced input: naive CD4+ T cells from blood. These receptors all come from a woman under 30 with type 1 diabetes.

This chain uses TRBV10-3 with TRBJ2-1, with a weak D call TRBD1 (6 bases). The CDR3 is made up of 17 amino acids. V lost 4 bases and J lost 0, with 16 bases in between. Per germline, CDR1 ENHRY and CDR2 SYGVKD. CDR3 region: CAISGGRRSDSYNEQFF. In DNA form, the CDR3 reads TGTGCCATCAGTGGGGGGCGCCGTTCCGACTCCTACAATGAGCAGTTCTTC.

V gene TRBV7-2 combines with J gene TRBJ2-1; 9 positions match TRBD2. Germline V gene data show CDR1 as SGHTA and CDR2 as FQGNSA. The CDR3 runs to 18 residues. Trimming took 5 bases from V and 5 from J; bases not matched to a gene: 16. CDR3 nucleotide sequence: TGTGCCAGCAGCCTCCGGTCGGGGGGCGGGAGGGCCGACAATGAGCAGTTCTTC. Protein product: CASSLRSGGGRADNEQFF.

The chain is built from TRBV30 and TRBJ2-7; 7 bases fit TRBD2. This CDR3 spans 14 amino acids. V lost 0 bases, J lost 3 bases, and 5 bases stayed unmatched. In germline, CDR1 is GTSNPN, CDR2 SVGIG (reference sequence). The CDR3 DNA reads TGTGCCTGGAGTGTGAGGGGAGGGATCTACGAGCAGTACGTC. It codes for CAWSVRGGIYEQYV.

This clone was detected only a few times. This rearrangement joins TRBV10-2 to TRBJ1-3; D is unresolved. The germline gives CDR1 WSHSY, CDR2 SAAADI. V was shortened by 7 bases and J by 8 bases, with 12 bases between the two germline ends. This CDR3 comprises 12 residues. CDR3 region: CASKERGDTIYF. The CDR3 nucleotides read TGCGCCAGCAAGGAGCGGGGAGACACCATATATTTT.

The chain carries TRBV12-5 and TRBJ1-1, with no clear D. The V gene's germline CDR1 is LGHNT and CDR2 FRNRAP. This CDR3 spans 18 amino acids. The V end was cut by 1 base, the J end by 5 bases, with 23 bases between. The CDR3 here is CASGLDLDEAGAPTEAFF. CDR3 coding DNA: TGTGCTAGTGGTTTGGACCTAGACGAGGCGGGCGCGCCTACTGAAGCTTTCTTT.

The CDR3 DNA sequence: TGTGCCTGGAGTCGACTGAACTACGAGCAGTACTTC. Protein sequence: CAWSRLNYEQYF. The V and J genes are TRBV30 and TRBJ2-7, with D unclear. The CDR3 runs to 12 residues. V lost 2 bases and J lost 3, with 8 bases in between. CDR1 is GTSNPN and CDR2 is SVGIG in the germline V gene (reference sequence).

This clone was recorded a few times. The junction differs from germline at one of its ends, possibly a read error. In DNA, the CDR3 is TGTGCCAGCAGCTTAGAGGGCGGGAGATGGAACTTC. Protein sequence: CASSLEGGRWNF. The V gene is TRBV7-2, the J gene TRBJ2-7; TRBD2 aligns across 7 bases. Germline CDR1 reads SGHTA; CDR2 reads FQGNSA. The CDR3 is made up of 12 amino acids.

The chain uses TRBV7-3 and TRBJ2-5, with 8 bases matching TRBD1. In germline, CDR1 is SGHTA, CDR2 FQGTGA. V lost 2 bases to trimming and J lost 5 bases; unmatched junction nucleotides: 7. The CDR3 runs to 15 residues. The CDR3 coding sequence is TGTGCCAGCAGCTTATGGTCAGGGGGCTATGAGACCCAGTACTTC. It is translated as CASSLWSGGYETQYF.

The sample holds a few counts of this clone. The chain uses TRBV7-9 and TRBJ1-5; D is unresolved. V was cut by 7 bases and J by 4 bases, with 8 bases left in between. Germline CDR1 and CDR2: SEHNR and FQNEAQ (reference sequence). This CDR3 has 12 amino acids. The CDR3 is CASTRENQPQHF. CDR3 coding DNA: TGTGCCAGCACCCGAGAGAATCAGCCCCAGCATTTT.

To note about this clone: In the same sample, other DNA sequences code for this CDR3. This chain connects TRBV6-6 to TRBJ2-5, with D possibly being TRBD2 (5 bases). V lost 2 bases and J 5 bases, leaving 6 bases between the germline ends. The germline V gene encodes CDR1 MNHNY and CDR2 SVGAGI (reference sequence). The CDR3 loop spans 12 amino acids. The CDR3 DNA is TGTGCCAGCAGTTACGGCGGGGAGACCCAGTACTTC. This gives the protein CASSYGGETQYF.

This clone was counted a few times. The chain combines TRBV18 with TRBJ1-1; D possibly corresponds to TRBD1 (6 bases). CDR3 length equals 13 residues. The V gene's germline CDR1 is KGHSH and CDR2 LQKENI. Trimming removed 10 bases at V and 3 bases at J, with 15 bases between. CDR3 amino acids: CATAQGKDTEAFF. CDR3 bases: TGTGCCACCGCACAGGGAAAGGACACTGAAGCTTTCTTT.

This clone was counted a few times. The chain has TRBV6-5 and TRBJ2-5; 7 bases line up with TRBD1. The CDR3 sequence is 15 residues long. The germline V gene has CDR1 MNHEY and CDR2 SVGAGI. After removal of 5 bases from V and 4 bases from J, the junction contained 10 bases not matched to a gene. The DNA of the CDR3 is TGTGCCAGCAGTCCTGTGGGGACAGTGGGAGAGACCCAGTACTTC. Its translation: CASSPVGTVGETQYF.

This clone showed up just a few times. The chain recombines TRBV11-3 with TRBJ2-1; D remains unclear. Germline values: CDR1 SGHNT, CDR2 YENEEA. The CDR3 covers 11 residues. Deletions cut 5 bases from V and 4 bases from J, with 3 bases between. CDR3 sequence: CASSIYNEQFF. The CDR3 DNA reads TGTGCCAGCAGCATATACAATGAGCAGTTCTTC.

This clone has a handful of counts. The CDR3 region is CASSRTGAIWDEQFF. The CDR3 DNA sequence: TGTGCCAGCAGCCGTACAGGGGCGATCTGGGATGAGCAGTTCTTC. This chain links TRBV14 with TRBJ2-1; TRBD1 matches at 7 bases. This CDR3 contains 15 residues. J gave up 8 bases and V 4 bases, and 11 bases lay outside the gene matches. Germline CDR1 reads SGHDN; CDR2 reads FVKESK.

V usage is TRBV5-1 and J usage is TRBJ1-1, with 8 bases fitting TRBD1. V lost 5 bases, J lost 7 bases, and 4 bases stayed unmatched. This CDR3 has 12 residues. The germline V gene encodes CDR1 SGHRS and CDR2 YFSETQ. CDR3 residues: CASSFGTGEAFF. The CDR3 region has the DNA TGCGCCAGCAGTTTCGGGACAGGTGAAGCTTTCTTT.

The V and J genes are TRBV14 and TRBJ1-1; unclear D gene. CDR1 SGHDN and CDR2 FVKESK come from the germline V gene. The CDR3 runs to 15 residues. V was clipped by 3 bases and J by 0 bases, with 11 bases between them. The CDR3 sequence is CASSQHTSMNTEAFF. CDR3 nucleotides: TGTGCCAGCAGCCAGCATACATCGATGAACACTGAAGCTTTCTTT.

The chain recombines TRBV9 with TRBJ2-1; 9 nucleotides line up with TRBD2. With V trimmed by 0 bases and J by 1 base, 5 bases remained unmatched. The germline gives CDR1 SGDLS, CDR2 YYNGEE. The CDR3 is made up of 17 amino acids. The DNA for the CDR3 is TGTGCCAGCAGCGTAGCCCCAACTAGCGGGTCCTACAATGAGCAGTTCTTC. It translates to CASSVAPTSGSYNEQFF.

V and J are TRBV19 and TRBJ1-2; 8 bases line up with TRBD1. CDR1 and CDR2 from the germline V gene are LNHDA and SQIVND (reference sequence). The trim removed 9 bases at V and 6 bases at J, leaving 12 bases unmatched. The CDR3 has 14 amino acids. The CDR3 here is CASTYPGQVNGYTF. The CDR3, as DNA: TGTGCCAGCACCTATCCGGGACAGGTGAATGGCTACACCTTC.